The 28 T cell receptor beta chains below all came from one sample that was sequenced in a study of CD8 T cells in ankylosing spondylitis (dated by TCRdb to 2015 to 2018). Receptor libraries were prepared by 5' RACE. The sequencing machine was an Illumina HiSeq 2500. Clones were called with MiXCR by TCRdb after fastp trimmed the public reads at Q25, and only in-frame beta chains were retained. Each entry is one CDR3 protein sequence, shown with its most common DNA and genes. A total of around 120,000 distinct CDR3 sequences appear in this sample, roughly 9% of them only once. Roughly 3.4% of the sample comes from the top ten. Material for sequencing was blood, either unsorted or a sorted T cell fraction (not recorded which). These receptors were obtained from a male donor with ankylosing spondylitis or in good health (not recorded which).

At least ten counts were recorded for this clonotype. This chain connects TRBV29-1 to TRBJ2-1; D might be TRBD2 (6 bases). CDR1 SQVTM and CDR2 ANQGSEA come from the germline V gene. The V end was cut by 4 bases, the J end by 9 bases, with 10 bases between. The CDR3 is 11 residues long. The CDR3 loop reads CSVGGSGEQFF. CDR3 in DNA: TGCAGCGTTGGGGGTAGCGGTGAGCAGTTCTTC.

This clonotype was detected ten times or more. The chain links TRBV4-1 to TRBJ2-5, with 13 bases matching TRBD2. Germline V gene lookup returns CDR1 MGHRA and CDR2 YSYEKL. This CDR3 has 20 residues. The ends lost 4 bases at V and 1 base at J; junction bases unmatched: 15. CDR3 sequence (DNA): TGCGCCAGCAGCCGCCCGGGACTAGCGGGAAAGGTGCTTTCCCAAGAGACCCAGTACTTC. Residues: CASSRPGLAGKVLSQETQYF.

There are many counts of this clonotype. The V gene is TRBV3-1, the J gene TRBJ2-7, with D possibly being TRBD2 (6 bases). This CDR3 has 14 residues. V dropped 1 base and J dropped 3 bases, with 10 bases sitting between them. Germline V gene data show CDR1 as LGHDT and CDR2 as YNNKEL (reference sequence). CDR3 sequence (DNA): TGTGCCAGCAGCCAAGCCTCCGGGGGCTACGAGCAGTACTTC. It yields the protein CASSQASGGYEQYF.

This clonotype was picked up many times. The chain links TRBV4-2 to TRBJ2-3, with D perhaps matching TRBD2 (6 bases). Germline lookup yields CDR1 LGHNA and CDR2 YNFKEQ. Trimming pared 1 base from V and 3 bases from J, leaving 14 bases between. This CDR3 has 16 residues. CDR3 protein: CASSQGRFAGTDTQYF. The CDR3 region has the DNA TGTGCCAGCAGCCAAGGTCGCTTCGCGGGAACAGATACGCAGTATTTT.

This clonotype was found many times. The genes are TRBV20-1 and TRBJ2-4; D gene uncertain. Germline V lookup: CDR1 DFQATT, CDR2 SNEGSKA (reference sequence). V lost 3 bases to trimming and J lost 2 bases, with 14 bases between them. This CDR3 is 15 amino acids long. CDR3 sequence reads: CSASIQRSTKNIQYF. In DNA, the CDR3 is TGCAGTGCTAGTATCCAGCGTTCGACCAAAAACATTCAGTACTTC.

This clonotype was detected ten times or more. The chain combines TRBV28 with TRBJ2-1, with D possibly TRBD1 on 6 matching bases. The germline CDR1 and CDR2 sequences are MDHEN and SYDVKM. This CDR3 spans 12 amino acids. Trimming took 3 bases from V and 15 from J, leaving 15 bases between them. The CDR3 here is CASSLSQGGRFF. CDR3 in DNA: TGTGCCAGCAGTTTGTCACAGGGCGGTAGGTTCTTC. The whole variable domain, remainder taken from reference TRBV28 and TRBJ2-1, is DVKVTQSSRYLVKRTGEKVFLECVQDMDHENMFWYRQDPGLGLRLIYFSYDVKMKEKGDIPEGYSVSREKKERFSLILESASTNQTSMYLCASSLSQGGRFFGPGTRLTVL.

This clonotype was counted many times. The chain couples TRBV20-1 to TRBJ1-1; a possible D gene is TRBD1 (6 bases). The CDR3 runs to 11 residues. Per the germline V gene, CDR1 is DFQATT and CDR2 is SNEGSKA (reference sequence). The CDR3 sequence: CGRGLNTEAFF. The CDR3 nucleotides are TGCGGCAGGGGTCTCAACACTGAAGCTTTCTTT.

This clonotype showed up many times. This chain joins TRBV20-1 and TRBJ2-3; D may be TRBD2 (5 bases). V was pared by 3 bases and J by 2 bases, with 12 bases between. This CDR3 contains 14 residues. The germline V gene encodes CDR1 DFQATT and CDR2 SNEGSKA (reference sequence). The DNA of the CDR3 is TGCAGTGCTAGTCACGGGGAAACCACAGATACGCAGTATTTT. It codes for CSASHGETTDTQYF.

The rearrangement joins TRBV29-1 to TRBJ1-1; 10 bases align to TRBD1. Germline CDR1 is SQVTM and CDR2 is ANQGSEA. The CDR3 sequence is 14 residues long. The V and J ends lost 2 bases and 6 bases, in that order; junction bases with no gene match: 6. The CDR3 sequence: CSVESGTGVPEAFF. CDR3 bases: TGCAGCGTTGAATCAGGGACAGGGGTTCCTGAAGCTTTCTTT.

This chain connects TRBV5-6 to TRBJ2-1; D remains ambiguous. The CDR3 loop spans 15 amino acids. From germline, CDR1 is SGHDT and CDR2 YYEEEE. The V and J ends lost 0 bases and 8 bases respectively, with 15 bases between them. The CDR3 is CASSLALRAVDEQFF. CDR3 in DNA: TGTGCCAGCAGCTTGGCCCTCCGGGCTGTCGATGAGCAGTTCTTC.

This clonotype came up many times. This chain connects TRBV6-1 to TRBJ2-1; TRBD2 might be the D (6 bases). This CDR3 has 15 residues. Deletions cut 6 bases from V and 5 bases from J, with 17 bases between. The V gene's germline CDR1 is MNHNS and CDR2 SASEGT. CDR3 sequence reads: CASRRGDFANNEQFF. CDR3 bases: TGTGCCAGCAGGAGAGGGGACTTTGCTAACAATGAGCAGTTCTTC.

V usage is TRBV5-1 and J usage is TRBJ1-1; the match to TRBD1 covers 8 bases. Germline CDR1 reads SGHRS; CDR2 reads YFSETQ. V was pared by 4 bases and J by 1 base, with 9 bases of the junction left unmatched. The CDR3 sequence is 16 residues long. CDR3 coding DNA: TGCGCCAGCAGCGATCGACAGGGGTTGAGGAACACTGAAGCTTTCTTT. The encoded protein is CASSDRQGLRNTEAFF.

V is TRBV13 and J is TRBJ1-1; 11 nucleotides align to TRBD1. The CDR3 totals 15 residues. Germline CDR1 and CDR2: PRHDT and FYEKMQ (reference sequence). V shed 4 bases, J shed 4 bases, and the junction held 5 bases outside the gene matches. CDR3 nucleotide sequence: TGTGCCAGCAGCTACTGGGACAGGGGGGCCACTGAAGCTTTCTTT. This sequence encodes CASSYWDRGATEAFF.

The chain links TRBV7-2 to TRBJ2-1, with a weak D call TRBD2 (6 bases). This CDR3 has 13 residues. CDR1 SGHTA and CDR2 FQGNSA come from the germline V gene. Trimming shortened V by 1 base and J by 9 bases, and 10 bases separated the two germline ends. The CDR3 DNA reads TGTGCCAGCAGCTTAGAGTTGGGGGGTGAGCAGTTCTTC. It specifies CASSLELGGEQFF.

The J gene is TRBJ2-3, the V gene TRBV29-1; weak D call: TRBD2 (6 bases). CDR3 size: 16 residues. Trimming took off 3 bases at V and 2 bases at J, with 18 bases between the two ends. Per germline, CDR1 SQVTM and CDR2 ANQGSEA. CDR3 DNA: TGCAGCGTTGAGGGGGGTCACTCGGGGATCACAGATACGCAGTATTTT. Translated, it gives CSVEGGHSGITDTQYF.

The chain combines TRBV27 with TRBJ2-3; D call uncertain. Per the germline V gene, CDR1 is MNHEY and CDR2 is SMNVEV (reference sequence). The CDR3 contains 15 residues. V lost 4 bases and J 6 bases, leaving 17 bases between the germline ends. CDR3 sequence (DNA): TGTGCCAGCAGTTGGTCCCGGGCCCAGGTCGATACGCAGTATTTT. Amino acid sequence: CASSWSRAQVDTQYF.

This clonotype showed up many times. This chain connects TRBV20-1 to TRBJ2-2; no reliable D call. CDR3 length: 12 residues. Germline CDR1 is DFQATT and CDR2 is SNEGSKA (reference sequence). The V gene lost 5 bases and the J gene lost 4 bases, with 8 bases spanning the gap. CDR3 residues: CSALEATGELFF. The CDR3 bases are TGCAGTGCTCTAGAAGCCACCGGGGAGCTGTTTTTT.

The rearrangement joins TRBV7-3 to TRBJ2-1, with 10 bases identical to TRBD2. This CDR3 has 16 residues. Germline assignment: CDR1 SGHTA and CDR2 FQGTGA. The V and J ends lost 3 bases and 7 bases, in that order; junction bases with no gene match: 9. The CDR3 DNA reads TGTGCCAGCAGCTTTGAAGCGGGAGGGCCGGGGAATGAGCAGTTCTTC. It yields the protein CASSFEAGGPGNEQFF.

The rearrangement joins TRBV6-1 to TRBJ2-7; TRBD2 matches at 12 bases. The V and J ends lost 6 bases and 6 bases, in that order; junction bases with no gene match: 6. Germline V gives CDR1 MNHNS, CDR2 SASEGT. The CDR3 extends over 14 amino acids. CDR3 coding DNA: TGTGCCAGCAGCCAACCGGGACTAGCGGGCGAGCAGTACTTC. This gives the protein CASSQPGLAGEQYF.

On this clonotype itself: The junction does not match germline at one end; this may be a read error. This chain uses TRBV20-1 with TRBJ2-7; 11 bases fit TRBD2. Germline V gene sequence: CDR1 DFQATT, CDR2 SNEGSKA (reference sequence). CDR3 size: 16 residues. CDR3 in amino acids: CCARPLSGTSGYEQYF. The CDR3 DNA is TGCTGTGCCCGCCCCCTTTCCGGGACTAGCGGCTACGAGCAGTACTTC.

This clonotype has ten or more counts. Here the CDR3 DNA reads TGCAGTGCCACCTGGGGCGGGAAATACGAGCAGTACTTC. It codes for CSATWGGKYEQYF. This rearrangement joins TRBV20-1 to TRBJ2-7; D may be TRBD2 (6 bases). CDR3 length equals 13 residues. Germline CDR1 is DFQATT and CDR2 is SNEGSKA (reference sequence). Trimming removed 6 bases from V and 4 bases from J, with 16 bases in between.

This clonotype was counted ten times or more. The chain carries TRBV20-1 and TRBJ2-1; 11 nucleotides align to TRBD2. The CDR3 sequence is 13 residues long. V shed 6 bases and J 8 bases; nucleotides not matched to a gene: 6. Germline V gene sequence: CDR1 DFQATT, CDR2 SNEGSKA (reference sequence). The CDR3 DNA is TGCAGTGCCATAGCGGGAGGGCCCGATGAGCAGTTCTTC. This encodes CSAIAGGPDEQFF.

On this clonotype: This may come from a read error, since a much larger clone is one base off. The rearrangement joins TRBV2 to TRBJ2-5; 9 nucleotides match TRBD1. The CDR3 covers 14 residues. V trimming: 1 base; J trimming: 10 bases; junction bases outside the gene matches: 7. Germline V gives CDR1 SNHLY, CDR2 FYNNEI. In nucleotides, the CDR3 is TGTGCCAGCAGTGAAGGTACAGGGGGCTCCCACCAGTACTTC. Its protein product is CASSEGTGGSHQYF.

This clonotype was picked up many times. The V and J genes are TRBV29-1 and TRBJ2-3; D gene uncertain. V was pared by 4 bases and J by 1 base, with 12 bases between. The CDR3 totals 14 residues. Germline-derived CDR1 and CDR2 are SQVTM and ANQGSEA. The CDR3 loop is CSVVIGVGTDTQYF. Here the CDR3 DNA reads TGCAGCGTTGTCATCGGAGTTGGCACAGATACGCAGTATTTT.

The table lists this clonotype with many counts. The gene calls are TRBV25-1 and TRBJ2-7; 9 nucleotides line up with TRBD1. After removal of 4 bases from V and 3 bases from J, the junction contained 7 bases not matched to a gene. The CDR3 is 15 amino acids. Germline assignment: CDR1 MGHDK and CDR2 SYGVNS. The CDR3 loop reads CASSVPGTGNYEQYF. CDR3 coding DNA: TGTGCCAGCAGTGTCCCCGGGACAGGGAACTACGAGCAGTACTTC.

This clonotype was seen at least ten times. The chain has TRBV20-1 and TRBJ1-3; D unclear. The germline gives CDR1 DFQATT, CDR2 SNEGSKA (reference sequence). The ends were cut back, 4 bases at V and 0 bases at J, with 10 bases in the middle. The CDR3 sequence is 14 residues long. The CDR3 reads CSATPASSGNTIYF. The CDR3 DNA follows: TGCAGTGCTACGCCGGCAAGCTCTGGAAACACCATATATTTT.

This clonotype was detected only a few times. The chain couples TRBV7-2 to TRBJ2-7, with D unclear. The V gene lost 2 bases and the J gene lost 5 bases, with 4 bases spanning the gap. Germline CDR1 and CDR2: SGHTA and FQGNSA. The CDR3 is 11 residues long. The CDR3 here is CASSLSNEQYF. CDR3 nucleotide sequence: TGTGCCAGCAGCTTATCAAACGAGCAGTACTTC.

Concerning this clonotype itself: A much bigger clone sits one base away, suggesting this may be a read error. This chain uses TRBV28 with TRBJ1-5, with D perhaps TRBD1 (5 bases). Trimming took 7 bases from V and 6 from J, leaving 10 bases between them. From germline, CDR1 is MDHEN and CDR2 SYDVKM. The CDR3 is 12 residues long. The CDR3, as DNA: TGTGCCAGCATGCCAGGGTCTCAGCCCCAGCATTTT. Amino acid sequence: CASMPGSQPQHF. The full variable domain, with the rest looked up from reference TRBV28 and TRBJ1-5, is DVKVTQSSRYLVKRTGEKVFLECVQDMDHENMFWYRQDPGLGLRLIYFSYDVKMKEKGDIPEGYSVSREKKERFSLILESASTNQTSMYLCASMPGSQPQHFGDGTRLSIL.